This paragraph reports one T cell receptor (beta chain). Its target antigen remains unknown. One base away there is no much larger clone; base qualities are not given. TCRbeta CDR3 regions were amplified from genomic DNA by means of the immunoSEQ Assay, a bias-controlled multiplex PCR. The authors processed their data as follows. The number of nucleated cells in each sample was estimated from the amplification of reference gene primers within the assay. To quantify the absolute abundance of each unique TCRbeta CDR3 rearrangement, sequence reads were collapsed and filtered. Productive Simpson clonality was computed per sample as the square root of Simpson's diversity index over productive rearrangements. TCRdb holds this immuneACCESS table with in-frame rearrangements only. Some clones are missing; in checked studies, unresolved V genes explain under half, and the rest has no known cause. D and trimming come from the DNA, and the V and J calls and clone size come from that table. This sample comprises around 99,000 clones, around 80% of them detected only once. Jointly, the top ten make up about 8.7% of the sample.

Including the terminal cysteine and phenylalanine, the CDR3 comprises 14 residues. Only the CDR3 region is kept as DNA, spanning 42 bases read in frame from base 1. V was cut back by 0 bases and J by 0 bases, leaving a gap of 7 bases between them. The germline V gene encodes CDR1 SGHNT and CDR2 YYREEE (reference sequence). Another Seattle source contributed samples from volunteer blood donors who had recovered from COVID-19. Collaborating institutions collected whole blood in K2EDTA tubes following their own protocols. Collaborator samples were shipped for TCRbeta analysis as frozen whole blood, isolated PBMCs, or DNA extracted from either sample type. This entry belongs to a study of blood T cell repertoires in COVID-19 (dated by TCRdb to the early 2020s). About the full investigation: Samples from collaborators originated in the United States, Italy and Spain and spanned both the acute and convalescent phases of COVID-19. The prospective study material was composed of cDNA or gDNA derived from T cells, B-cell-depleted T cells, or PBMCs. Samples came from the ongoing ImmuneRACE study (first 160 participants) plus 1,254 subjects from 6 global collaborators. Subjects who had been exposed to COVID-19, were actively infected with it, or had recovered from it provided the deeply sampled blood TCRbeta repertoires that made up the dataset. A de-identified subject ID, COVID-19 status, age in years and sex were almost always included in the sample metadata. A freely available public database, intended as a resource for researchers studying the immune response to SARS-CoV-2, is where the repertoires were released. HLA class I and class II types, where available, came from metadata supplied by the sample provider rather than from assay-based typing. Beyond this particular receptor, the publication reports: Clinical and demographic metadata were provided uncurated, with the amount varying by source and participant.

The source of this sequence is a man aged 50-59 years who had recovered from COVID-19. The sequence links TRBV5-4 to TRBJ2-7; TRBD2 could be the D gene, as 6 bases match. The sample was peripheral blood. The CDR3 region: CASSLGGTSYEQYF. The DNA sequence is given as TGTGCCAGCAGCTTGGGCGGGACCTCCTACGAGCAGTACTTC.